This entry features one T cell receptor (beta chain) sequence. What it binds is not known. Germline CDR1 reads SGHRS; CDR2 reads YFSETQ. The CDR3 runs 14 residues. The germline V and J ends were trimmed by 4 bases and 0 bases, with 7 bases remaining between them. The sample comes from a study of neoadjuvant anti-PD-1 for oral cavity cancer. On the study more broadly: Most patients had three to four biweekly doses of 3 mg/kg nivolumab before resection. Non-progressing patients received a fourth nivolumab dose near day 43, then surgery on days 50-56.

The protocol was immunoSEQ multiplex PCR, while the TCRdb copy is restricted to in-frame clones and leaves out a portion. The sample has around 14,000 clones, around three quarters seen once. Time point of the sample: after neoadjuvant nivolumab, at surgical resection. Notes on the study in general: Each response group had just a few patients in TCR analyses.

The chain links TRBV5-1 to TRBJ1-4; D may be TRBD1 (6 bases). This receptor was identified in a person aged 40 to 85 with oral cavity squamous cell carcinoma. The specimen was PBMCs, collected after nivolumab (anti-PD-1) treatment. CDR3 residues: CASSRTATNEKLFF. The CDR3 nucleotides read TGCGCCAGCAGCAGGACAGCAACTAATGAAAAACTGTTTTTT.